The rows below give T cell receptor beta chains drawn from one sample of a study of cytomegalovirus exposure and HLA in healthy donors. Data came from immunoSEQ multiplex PCR; TCRdb stores just in-frame clones and leaves some out. The sample includes around 70,000 clones, 60% to 80% of them seen just once. Material: PBMCs. The receptors stem from a man aged 25 to 45 in good health and CMV-seronegative. Both conserved end residues are part of each CDR3. A D gene is named only where the DNA matches it firmly. A clone size is listed for some rows: how often the clone was seen (once, few, many), or a class if it is expanded.

- | TRBJ2-7 | 14 | - | TRBV15 | CATSSLPDSYEQYF | TGTGCCACCAGCAGTCTCCCCGACAGCTACGAGCAGTACTTC
- | TRBJ1-1 | 15 | - | TRBV4-1 | CASSQEDRLNTEAFF | TGCGCCAGCAGCCAAGAGGACAGATTGAACACTGAAGCTTTCTTT
- | TRBJ2-1 | 14 | - | TRBV19 | CASSSWGPYNEQFF | TGTGCCAGTAGTAGCTGGGGCCCCTACAATGAGCAGTTCTTC
TRBD2 | TRBJ2-1 | 16 | - | TRBV7-2 | CASSSLAGPSYNEQFF | TGTGCCAGCAGCTCGCTAGCGGGGCCTTCCTACAATGAGCAGTTCTTC
TRBD1 | TRBJ2-7 | 14 | - | TRBV15 | CATSREQGKNEQYF | TGTGCCACCAGCAGAGAACAGGGGAAGAACGAGCAGTACTTC
- | TRBJ2-4 | 16 | - | TRBV4-2 | CASSPRNGRSGDIQYF | TGTGCCAGCAGCCCCCGCAACGGTCGCTCCGGAGACATTCAGTACTTC
TRBD1 | TRBJ1-5 | 14 | - | TRBV6-1 | CASRPPGQGQPQHF | TGTGCCAGCAGGCCGCCGGGACAGGGTCAGCCCCAGCATTTT
- | TRBJ2-7 | 12 | - | TRBV6-5 | CASGFGVPEQYF | TGTGCCAGCGGTTTCGGGGTACCCGAGCAGTACTTC
TRBD2 | TRBJ2-4 | 15 | - | TRBV13 | CASSLSGGAKNIQYF | TGTGCCAGCAGCTTAAGCGGGGGGGCCAAAAACATTCAGTACTTC
TRBD1 | TRBJ2-5 | 15 | - | TRBV6-6 | CASRPRTGGRETQYF | TGTGCCAGCAGGCCCAGGACAGGGGGCAGGGAGACCCAGTACTTC
- | TRBJ2-5 | 13 | - | TRBV11-2 | CASSRGNQETQYF | TGTGCCAGCAGCCGGGGAAACCAAGAGACCCAGTACTTC
TRBD1 | TRBJ2-7 | 13 | - | TRBV6-5 | CASSYGTGYEQYF | TGTGCCAGCAGTTACGGGACAGGCTACGAGCAGTACTTC
TRBD1 | TRBJ1-2 | 16 | - | TRBV2 | CASRGGGSPTPHGYTF | TGTGCCAGCAGAGGGGGCGGCAGCCCCACCCCTCATGGCTACACCTTC
- | TRBJ1-2 | 14 | - | TRBV6-5 | CASSCRGMNYGYTF | TGTGCCAGCAGTTGCCGGGGTATGAACTATGGCTACACCTTC
TRBD1 | TRBJ1-5 | 16 | few | TRBV5-6 | CASSLAGGQGDQPQHF | TGTGCCAGCAGCTTGGCCGGAGGACAGGGAGATCAGCCCCAGCATTTT
TRBD1 | TRBJ2-5 | 15 | - | TRBV6-5 | CASRQTGGVWETQYF | TGTGCCAGCAGACAAACAGGGGGCGTCTGGGAGACCCAGTACTTC
- | TRBJ1-1 | 15 | - | TRBV7-2 | CASSLDSNMNTEAFF | TGTGCCAGCAGCTTAGATTCGAACATGAACACTGAAGCTTTCTTT
- | TRBJ2-7 | 12 | few | TRBV5-1 | CASSQEGYEQYF | TGCGCCAGCAGCCAGGAGGGCTACGAGCAGTACTTC
TRBD1 | TRBJ1-1 | 15 | - | TRBV19 | CASSIIRDRGAEAFF | TGTGCCAGTAGTATCATCCGGGACAGGGGTGCTGAAGCTTTCTTT
- | TRBJ1-2 | 13 | - | TRBV7-9 | CASSLAGTQAGTF | TGTGCCAGCAGCTTAGCGGGGACTCAGGCGGGCACCTTC
TRBD2 | TRBJ2-7 | 15 | - | TRBV5-1 | CASSPGGTFPYEQYF | TGCGCCAGCAGCCCGGGGGGGACCTTCCCCTACGAGCAGTACTTC
- | TRBJ2-7 | 13 | - | TRBV30 | CAWKQGRGYEQYF | TGTGCCTGGAAACAGGGAAGAGGGTACGAGCAGTACTTC
- | TRBJ1-6 | 14 | - | TRBV5-4 | CASSEGFYNSPLHF | TGTGCCAGCAGCGAGGGTTTTTATAATTCACCCCTCCACTTT
TRBD1 | TRBJ1-2 | 13 | - | TRBV4-1 | CASSFGQEYGYTF | TGCGCCAGCAGCTTCGGACAGGAATATGGCTACACCTTC
TRBD2 | TRBJ2-5 | 15 | - | TRBV6-1 | CASSLSGGFQETQYF | TGTGCCAGCAGCCTTAGCGGGGGGTTCCAAGAGACCCAGTACTTC
- | TRBJ2-3 | 13 | - | TRBV30 | CAWSQDSTDTQYF | TGTGCCTGGAGTCAAGACTCGACAGATACGCAGTATTTT
TRBD2 | TRBJ2-7 | 14 | - | TRBV6-1 | CASSLGLADYEQYF | TGTGCCAGCAGTTTGGGACTAGCGGACTACGAGCAGTACTTC
TRBD1 | TRBJ2-5 | 15 | - | TRBV5-1 | CASSIQGQLQETQYF | TGCGCCAGCAGCATACAGGGGCAGCTCCAAGAGACCCAGTACTTC